The source of this TCR beta chain is a study of blood T cell repertoires in COVID-19. This clone was counted only a few times. Sequencing used immunoSEQ multiplex PCR; TCRdb keeps in-frame clones, though not all of them. The sample has hundreds of thousands of clones; roughly 87% are singletons. J gave up 6 bases and V 8 bases, and 14 bases lay outside the gene matches. The CDR3 is 15 residues long. The V gene's germline CDR1 is SGHTA and CDR2 FQGNSA. The chain combines TRBV7-2 with TRBJ1-2, with 8 positions matching TRBD1. Material for sequencing was peripheral blood. The TCR sequence derives from a man younger than 30 with active or convalescent COVID-19. Here the CDR3 reads CASVPDRAFPDGYTF. The DNA for the CDR3 is TGTGCCAGCGTCCCGGACAGGGCATTTCCCGATGGCTACACCTTC.